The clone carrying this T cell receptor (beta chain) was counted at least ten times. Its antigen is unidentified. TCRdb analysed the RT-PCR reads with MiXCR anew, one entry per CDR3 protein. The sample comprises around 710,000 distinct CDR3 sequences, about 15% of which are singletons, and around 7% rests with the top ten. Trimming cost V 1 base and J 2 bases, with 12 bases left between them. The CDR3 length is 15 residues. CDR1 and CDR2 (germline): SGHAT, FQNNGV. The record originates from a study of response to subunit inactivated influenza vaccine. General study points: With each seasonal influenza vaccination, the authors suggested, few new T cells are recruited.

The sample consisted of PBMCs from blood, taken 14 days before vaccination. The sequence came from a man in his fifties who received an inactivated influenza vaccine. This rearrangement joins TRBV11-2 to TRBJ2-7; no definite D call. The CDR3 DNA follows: TGTGCCAGCAGCTTAGGAAGTCGCAGTACCTACGAGCAGTACTTC. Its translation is CASSLGSRSTYEQYF.